Below are 5 T cell receptor beta chains sequenced from a single sample in a study of CD8 T cells in ankylosing spondylitis. MiXCR, run by TCRdb on the 5' RACE reads, gives a single entry per CDR3 protein. Of 250,000 to 350,000 distinct CDR3 sequences listed, 20% to 25% are singletons. The sample comprised blood, either unsorted or a sorted T cell fraction (not recorded which). These receptors were taken from a female donor with ankylosing spondylitis or in good health (not recorded which).

The count of this clonotype is one. V usage is TRBV6-2 or TRBV6-3 and J usage is TRBJ2-5; no clear D. The CDR3 contains 13 residues. Germline CDR1 MNHEY, CDR2 SVGEGT. The V and J ends lost 6 bases and 1 base respectively, with 9 bases between them. CDR3 bases: TGTGCCAGCAGAAGCATCACCCAAGAGACCCAGTACTTC. As protein: CASRSITQETQYF.

This clonotype has more than one count but fewer than ten. V is TRBV20-1 and J is TRBJ2-3, with 11 bases aligning to TRBD2. Germline-derived CDR1 and CDR2 are DFQATT and SNEGSKA (reference sequence). V was clipped by 5 bases and J by 0 bases; unmatched bases: 10. CDR3 length: 17 residues. DNA of the CDR3: TGCAGTGCTGGGGGTTATTGGACTAGCGGGAGCACAGATACGCAGTATTTT. It translates to CSAGGYWTSGSTDTQYF.

A few counts support this clonotype. The genes are TRBV20-1 and TRBJ2-1; 8 nucleotides line up with TRBD2. The germline CDR1 and CDR2 sequences are DFQATT and SNEGSKA (reference sequence). Germline trimming cut 1 base from V and 6 bases from J; bases unmatched to any gene: 2. The CDR3 sequence is 13 residues long. This chain's CDR3 is CSARAGGGNEQFF. The CDR3 nucleotides are TGCAGTGCTAGAGCGGGGGGGGGCAATGAGCAGTTCTTC.

This chain joins TRBV7-9 and TRBJ2-4; D is ambiguous. This CDR3 has 11 amino acids. Germline CDR1 and CDR2: SEHNR and FQNEAQ (reference sequence). Between the trimmed V and J ends, which lost 5 bases and 5 bases, there was a span of 4 bases. The CDR3 nucleotides read TGTGCCAGCAGCGCTCAAAACATTCAGTACTTC. Protein: CASSAQNIQYF.

The J gene is TRBJ2-4, the V gene TRBV6-2 or TRBV6-3; D may be TRBD2 (5 bases). Germline CDR1 reads MNHEY; CDR2 reads SVGEGT. V shed 0 bases and J shed 10 bases, with 13 bases lying between them. This CDR3 region has 14 residues. The CDR3 sequence is CASSYSRGLGIQYF. As DNA, the CDR3 is TGTGCCAGCAGTTACTCGAGAGGGTTAGGGATTCAGTACTTC.